A single sample gave rise to the 26 T cell receptor beta chains below, sequenced in a study of cytomegalovirus exposure and HLA in healthy donors. PCR amplification relied on 60 Vbeta primers (plus 13 Jbeta primers). Here immunoSEQ multiplex PCR was the method, and the copy in TCRdb shows in-frame clones only, minus some. The sample lists roughly 180,000 clones, 70% to 90% occurring once. Sequenced material: PBMCs. These receptors came from a woman aged 18-29 years in good health and CMV-seropositive.

Notes on this clone: An end of the junction differs from the germline gene, which may be a read error. The chain employs TRBV7-2 and TRBJ2-3, with TRBD1 identical over 9 bases. Germline values: CDR1 SGHTA, CDR2 FQGNSA. The CDR3 runs 14 residues. The CDR3 DNA reads as TGTGCCAGCAGCTTGGACAGGGGCACGGATACGCAGTATTTT. This translates into CASSLDRGTDTQYF.

This clone was seen just once. The chain carries TRBV7-9 and TRBJ1-1; D not resolved. Trimming cost V 1 base and J 1 base, with 7 bases left between them. Germline CDR1 reads SEHNR; CDR2 reads FQNEAQ (reference sequence). CDR3 size: 14 residues. The CDR3 region has the DNA TGTGCCAGCAGCTTAGGTTTATGGAACACTGAAGCTTTCTTT. Its translation is CASSLGLWNTEAFF.

This chain connects TRBV5-1 to TRBJ2-3; no clear D. Trimming cost V 0 bases and J 1 base, with 9 bases left between them. Germline V lookup: CDR1 SGHRS, CDR2 YFSETQ. This CDR3 contains 15 residues. The DNA of the CDR3 is TGCGCCAGCAGCTTGGAATCTATTCGCACAGATACGCAGTATTTT. It codes for CASSLESIRTDTQYF.

The chain carries TRBV6-4 and TRBJ1-2; 10 positions match TRBD1. CDR3 size: 16 residues. J lost 5 bases, V lost 2 bases, and 8 bases had no gene match. CDR1 and CDR2 (germline): MRHNA, SNTAGT. The CDR3 loop reads CASSDTRQGAVYGYTF. CDR3 DNA: TGTGCCAGCAGTGACACTCGACAGGGGGCCGTTTATGGCTACACCTTC.

The chain joins TRBV7-2 to TRBJ1-1, with a tentative D call TRBD1 (5 bases). The ends were cut back, 2 bases at V and 4 bases at J, with 14 bases in the middle. Germline CDR1 reads SGHTA; CDR2 reads FQGNSA. This CDR3 region has 15 residues. CDR3 bases: TGTGCCAGCAGCTTAAACGGCGGGGCTGGCACTGAAGCTTTCTTT. Translated, it gives CASSLNGGAGTEAFF. Using reference TRBV7-2 and TRBJ1-1 for the parts outside the CDR3, the full variable domain is GAGVSQSPSNKVTEKGKDVELRCDPISGHTALYWYRQSLGQGLEFLIYFQGNSAPDKSGLPSDRFSAERTGGSVSTLTIQRTQQEDSAVYLCASSLNGGAGTEAFFGQGTRLTVV.

The chain has TRBV13 and TRBJ1-5; D gene unclear. This CDR3 region has 16 residues. Germline CDR1 reads PRHDT; CDR2 reads FYEKMQ (reference sequence). V was pared by 1 base and J by 0 bases, with 10 bases between. CDR3 sequence reads: CASSLAVRNSNQPQHF. Written as DNA, the CDR3 is TGTGCCAGCAGCTTAGCAGTCAGAAATAGCAATCAGCCCCAGCATTTT.

The chain carries TRBV5-4 and TRBJ2-2, with 9 bases matching TRBD1. J was trimmed by 6 bases and V by 0 bases; bases with no gene match: 9. Germline V lookup: CDR1 SGHNT, CDR2 YYREEE (reference sequence). CDR3 length: 17 amino acids. CDR3 in amino acids: CASSLAAGTGLSGELFF. The CDR3 DNA is TGTGCCAGCAGCTTGGCCGCGGGGACAGGGCTATCCGGGGAGCTGTTTTTT.

The genes are TRBV7-9 and TRBJ2-7; TRBD2 matches 7 bases. Germline CDR1 reads SEHNR; CDR2 reads FQNEAQ (reference sequence). V was clipped by 5 bases and J by 6 bases; unmatched bases: 4. The CDR3 runs to 12 residues. The CDR3 loop reads CASSLGLGEQYF. As DNA, the CDR3 is TGTGCCAGCAGCCTCGGACTAGGCGAGCAGTACTTC.

The chain carries TRBV4-1 and TRBJ2-2, with a weak D call TRBD1 (6 bases). Germline assignment: CDR1 MGHRA and CDR2 YSYEKL. Trimming left V 2 bases short and J 5 bases short, with 12 bases between. The CDR3 loop spans 15 amino acids. CDR3 region: CASSQLGGGTGELFF. CDR3 DNA sequence: TGCGCCAGCAGCCAACTTGGGGGCGGAACCGGGGAGCTGTTTTTT.

This clone was observed a handful of times. The gene calls are TRBV6-1 and TRBJ1-5; D call uncertain. CDR1 and CDR2 from the germline V gene are MNHNS and SASEGT. Trimming took off 7 bases at V and 0 bases at J, with 7 bases between the two ends. This CDR3 region has 13 residues. DNA of the CDR3: TGTGCCAGCACTCTAACTAGCAATCAGCCCCAGCATTTT. Amino acids: CASTLTSNQPQHF.

This chain connects TRBV7-9 to TRBJ2-4; 8 bases match TRBD1. The CDR3 is 13 residues long. The V segment lost 5 bases and the J segment 10 bases; nucleotides outside the gene matches: 7. Germline V lookup: CDR1 SEHNR, CDR2 FQNEAQ (reference sequence). The CDR3 here is CASSRPGQEIQYF. For the CDR3, the DNA is TGTGCCAGCAGCCGACCGGGACAGGAAATTCAGTACTTC.

The rearrangement links TRBV2 to TRBJ1-1; D is undetermined. Germline CDR1 reads SNHLY; CDR2 reads FYNNEI. CDR3 length equals 13 residues. The V end lost 6 bases, the J end lost 0 bases, and 8 bases lay between the germline ends. CDR3 nucleotides: TGTGCCAGCAGCGCAACGGTGAACACTGAAGCTTTCTTT. Residues: CASSATVNTEAFF.

V usage is TRBV4-1 and J usage is TRBJ1-6; 9 bases line up with TRBD1. Germline V gene lookup returns CDR1 MGHRA and CDR2 YSYEKL. CDR3 length equals 16 residues. J lost 7 bases, V lost 0 bases, and 4 bases had no gene match. CDR3 sequence reads: CASSQEGTGMNSPLHF. The DNA for the CDR3 is TGCGCCAGCAGCCAAGAAGGGACAGGGATGAATTCACCCCTCCACTTT.

This chain joins TRBV5-1 and TRBJ2-1; D gene uncertain. Per germline, CDR1 SGHRS and CDR2 YFSETQ. The CDR3 has 15 residues. The V and J ends lost 0 bases and 0 bases respectively, with 7 bases between them. CDR3 loop: CASSLDFSSYNEQFF. Written as DNA, the CDR3 is TGCGCCAGCAGCTTGGACTTTAGCTCCTACAATGAGCAGTTCTTC. The full variable domain, with the rest looked up from reference TRBV5-1 and TRBJ2-1, is KAGVTQTPRYLIKTRGQQVTLSCSPISGHRSVSWYQQTPGQGLQFLFEYFSETQRNKGNFPGRFSGRQFSNSRSEMNVSTLELGDSALYLCASSLDFSSYNEQFFGPGTRLTVL.

This clone appeared a few times. The chain combines TRBV7-9 with TRBJ2-7; the D gene is possibly TRBD1 (5 bases). Trimming shortened V by 5 bases and J by 1 base, and 9 bases separated the two germline ends. The CDR3 sequence is 13 residues long. Germline V gene data show CDR1 as SEHNR and CDR2 as FQNEAQ (reference sequence). CDR3 DNA: TGTGCCAGCAGCAAACAGGCATCCTACGAGCAGTACTTC. This sequence encodes CASSKQASYEQYF.

The chain uses TRBV29-1 and TRBJ1-1; 12 bases are a match to TRBD1. This CDR3 is 16 amino acids long. Trimming took 4 bases from V and 5 from J; bases not matched to a gene: 11. Germline values: CDR1 SQVTM, CDR2 ANQGSEA. CDR3 DNA sequence: TGCAGCGTTGTGCCGTCAGGGACAGGGGGCGGTACTGAAGCTTTCTTT. Translated: CSVVPSGTGGGTEAFF.

This clone has just a few counts. The chain uses TRBV4-2 and TRBJ2-2; D gene unclear. Trimming stripped 0 bases from V and 3 bases from J, with 8 bases between. The germline V gene has CDR1 LGHNA and CDR2 YNFKEQ. The CDR3 consists of 15 residues. This CDR3 is CASSQDFGDTGELFF. CDR3 bases: TGTGCCAGCAGCCAAGATTTTGGAGACACCGGGGAGCTGTTTTTT.

The V gene is TRBV5-1, the J gene TRBJ2-3; 9 bases align to TRBD2. The junction had 8 bases not matched to a gene; V was cut back by 0 bases and J by 3 bases. From germline, CDR1 is SGHRS and CDR2 YFSETQ. The CDR3 is 17 residues long. The DNA for the CDR3 is TGCGCCAGCAGCTTGGGCCCTAGCGGGGTTCGAACAGATACGCAGTATTTT. Protein product: CASSLGPSGVRTDTQYF.

The chain carries TRBV7-9 and TRBJ1-1; tentatively, D is TRBD1 (5 bases). V lost 5 bases, J lost 0 bases, and 13 bases lay in between. The CDR3 has 15 amino acids. CDR1 and CDR2 (germline): SEHNR, FQNEAQ (reference sequence). The DNA for the CDR3 is TGTGCCAGCAGCCTCGCCGCGGGGCTGAACACTGAAGCTTTCTTT. Amino acids: CASSLAAGLNTEAFF.

The rearrangement joins TRBV5-4 to TRBJ2-7, with 10 positions matching TRBD2. The trim removed 4 bases at V and 2 bases at J, leaving 3 bases unmatched. CDR1 and CDR2 from the germline V gene are SGHNT and YYREEE (reference sequence). The CDR3 runs to 14 residues. CDR3 residues: CASSEAGGTYEQYF. The CDR3 DNA is TGTGCCAGCAGCGAAGCGGGGGGGACCTACGAGCAGTACTTC.

The chain joins TRBV19 to TRBJ1-2; the match to TRBD1 covers 7 bases. The V gene's germline CDR1 is LNHDA and CDR2 SQIVND (reference sequence). CDR3 size: 16 residues. Germline trimming cut 4 bases from V and 0 bases from J; bases unmatched to any gene: 8. The CDR3 sequence is CASSSNRDRANYGYTF. As DNA, the CDR3 is TGTGCCAGTAGTAGTAACCGGGACAGAGCTAACTATGGCTACACCTTC. The full variable domain, in which reference TRBV19 and TRBJ1-2 provide the parts outside the CDR3, is DGGITQSPKYLFRKEGQNVTLSCEQNLNHDAMYWYRQDPGQGLRLIYYSQIVNDFQKGDIAEGYSVSREKKESFPLTVTSAQKNPTAFYLCASSSNRDRANYGYTFGSGTRLTVV.

CDR3 amino acids: CASSLGGGYSREQYF. The CDR3 DNA reads TGTGCCAGCAGCTTAGGGGGGGGCTACTCTCGGGAGCAGTACTTC. V usage is TRBV7-9 and J usage is TRBJ2-7, with a tentative D call TRBD2 (7 bases). There are 15 residues in the CDR3. Trimming stripped 1 base from V and 7 bases from J, with 17 bases between. The V gene's germline CDR1 is SEHNR and CDR2 FQNEAQ (reference sequence).

In its sample, this clone was seen a few times. This chain connects TRBV6-5 to TRBJ2-5; tentative D call: TRBD1 (7 bases). V was shortened by 0 bases and J by 6 bases, with 14 bases between the two germline ends. Germline V gene sequence: CDR1 MNHEY, CDR2 SVGAGI. The CDR3 consists of 15 residues. The CDR3: CASSYSQGGRQTQYF. Here the CDR3 DNA reads TGTGCCAGCAGTTACTCCCAGGGGGGCCGGCAGACCCAGTACTTC.

This sequence joins TRBV7-2 and TRBJ2-1; D is undetermined. The CDR3 runs 15 residues. Germline-derived CDR1 and CDR2 are SGHTA and FQGNSA. Trimming removed 3 bases from V and 9 bases from J, with 18 bases in between. In DNA, the CDR3 is TGTGCCAGCAGCTTTGGTCCCGGGTCGGCGAGTGAGCAGTTCTTC. Amino acids: CASSFGPGSASEQFF.

V gene TRBV7-9 combines with J gene TRBJ2-3, with D possibly matching TRBD2 (7 bases). The V gene's germline CDR1 is SEHNR and CDR2 FQNEAQ (reference sequence). The length of the CDR3 is 17 residues. With 5 bases removed from V and 0 bases from J, the gap between germline ends came to 18 bases. In DNA form, the CDR3 reads TGTGCCAGCAGCCGTAGAGAGGGGGGGCCCAGCACAGATACGCAGTATTTT. This sequence encodes CASSRREGGPSTDTQYF.

The J gene is TRBJ1-4, the V gene TRBV7-2; 8 bases map to TRBD1. The ends lost 2 bases at V and 4 bases at J; junction bases unmatched: 3. Germline lookup yields CDR1 SGHTA and CDR2 FQGNSA. This CDR3 is 15 amino acids long. CDR3 sequence reads: CASSLQGAGNEKLFF. CDR3 DNA sequence: TGTGCCAGCAGCTTACAGGGGGCGGGTAATGAAAAACTGTTTTTT.